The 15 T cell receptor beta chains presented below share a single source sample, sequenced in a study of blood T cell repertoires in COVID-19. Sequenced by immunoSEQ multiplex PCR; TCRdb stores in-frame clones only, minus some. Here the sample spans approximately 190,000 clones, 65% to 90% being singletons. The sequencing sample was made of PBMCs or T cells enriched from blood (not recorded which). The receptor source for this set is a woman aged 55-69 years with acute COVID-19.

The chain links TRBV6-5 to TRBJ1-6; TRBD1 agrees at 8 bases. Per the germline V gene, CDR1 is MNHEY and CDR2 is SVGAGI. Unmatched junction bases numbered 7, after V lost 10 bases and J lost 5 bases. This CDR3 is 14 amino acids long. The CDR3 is CATCLGQDNSPLHF. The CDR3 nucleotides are TGTGCCACGTGCTTGGGACAGGATAATTCACCCCTCCACTTT.

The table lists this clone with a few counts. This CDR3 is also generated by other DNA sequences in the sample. The CDR3 DNA follows: TGTGCCAGCAGCCTTGGGACAGCGAACACTGAAGCTTTCTTT. This sequence encodes CASSLGTANTEAFF. The chain carries TRBV7-2 and TRBJ1-1; TRBD1 agrees at 7 bases. This CDR3 contains 14 residues. V dropped 5 bases and J dropped 1; count of bases not matched to a gene: 4. Germline CDR1 SGHTA, CDR2 FQGNSA. Combining the CDR3 with reference TRBV7-2 and TRBJ1-1 gives the whole variable domain GAGVSQSPSNKVTEKGKDVELRCDPISGHTALYWYRQSLGQGLEFLIYFQGNSAPDKSGLPSDRFSAERTGGSVSTLTIQRTQQEDSAVYLCASSLGTANTEAFFGQGTRLTVV.

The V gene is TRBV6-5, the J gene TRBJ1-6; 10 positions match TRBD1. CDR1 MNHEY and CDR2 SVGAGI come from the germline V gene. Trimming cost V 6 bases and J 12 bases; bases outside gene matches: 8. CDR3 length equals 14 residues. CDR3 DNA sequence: TGTGCCAGCAGCCAGACAGGGGGCGGAATACCCCTCCACTTT. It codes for CASSQTGGGIPLHF.

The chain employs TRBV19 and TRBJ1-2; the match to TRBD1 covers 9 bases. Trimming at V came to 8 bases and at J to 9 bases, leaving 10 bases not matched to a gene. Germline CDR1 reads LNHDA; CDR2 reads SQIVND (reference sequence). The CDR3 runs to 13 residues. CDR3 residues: CASWDRDLQSYTF. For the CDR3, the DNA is TGTGCCAGTTGGGACAGGGATTTACAAAGCTACACCTTC.

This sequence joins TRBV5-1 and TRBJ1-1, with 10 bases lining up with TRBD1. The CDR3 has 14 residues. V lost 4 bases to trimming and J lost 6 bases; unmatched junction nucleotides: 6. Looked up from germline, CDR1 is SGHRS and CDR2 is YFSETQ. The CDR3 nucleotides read TGCGCCAGCAGCACAGACAGGGGGCTTGCTGAAGCTTTCTTT. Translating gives CASSTDRGLAEAFF.

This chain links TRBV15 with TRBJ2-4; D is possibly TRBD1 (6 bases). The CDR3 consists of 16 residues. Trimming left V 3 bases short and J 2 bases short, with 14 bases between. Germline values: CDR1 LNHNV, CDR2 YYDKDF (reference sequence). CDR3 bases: TGTGCCACCAGCAGCTCTGGGGGCTGGTCCAAAAACATTCAGTACTTC. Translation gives CATSSSGGWSKNIQYF.

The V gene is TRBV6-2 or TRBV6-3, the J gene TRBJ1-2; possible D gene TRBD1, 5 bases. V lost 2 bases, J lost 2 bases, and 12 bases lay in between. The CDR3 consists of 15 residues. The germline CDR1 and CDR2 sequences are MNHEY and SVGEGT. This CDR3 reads CASSYPSRQNYGYTF. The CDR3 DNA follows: TGTGCCAGCAGTTACCCCTCCCGACAGAACTATGGCTACACCTTC.

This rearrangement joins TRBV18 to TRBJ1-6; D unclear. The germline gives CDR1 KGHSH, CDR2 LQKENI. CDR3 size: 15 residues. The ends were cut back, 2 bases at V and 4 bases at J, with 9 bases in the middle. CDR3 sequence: CASSPGSTYNSPLHF. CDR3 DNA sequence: TGTGCCAGCTCACCAGGCAGTACATATAATTCACCCCTCCACTTT.

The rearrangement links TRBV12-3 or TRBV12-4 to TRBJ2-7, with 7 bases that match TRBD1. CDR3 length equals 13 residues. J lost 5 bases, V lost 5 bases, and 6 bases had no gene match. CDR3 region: CASSRQGLNEQYV. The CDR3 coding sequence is TGTGCCAGCAGTAGACAGGGTTTGAACGAGCAGTACGTC.

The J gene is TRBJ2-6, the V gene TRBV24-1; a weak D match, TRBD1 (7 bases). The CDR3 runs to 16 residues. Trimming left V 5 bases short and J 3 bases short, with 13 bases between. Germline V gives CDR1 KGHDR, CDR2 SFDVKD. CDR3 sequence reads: CATSGGGGNGANVLTF. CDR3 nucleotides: TGTGCCACCAGTGGAGGAGGGGGCAATGGGGCCAACGTCCTGACTTTC.

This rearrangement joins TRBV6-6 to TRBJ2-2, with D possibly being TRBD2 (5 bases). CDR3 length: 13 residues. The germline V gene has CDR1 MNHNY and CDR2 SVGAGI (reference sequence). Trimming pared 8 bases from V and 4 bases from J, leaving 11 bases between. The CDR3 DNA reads TGTGCCAGCTCCTTAGCGCCCACCGGGGAGCTGTTTTTT. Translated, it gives CASSLAPTGELFF.

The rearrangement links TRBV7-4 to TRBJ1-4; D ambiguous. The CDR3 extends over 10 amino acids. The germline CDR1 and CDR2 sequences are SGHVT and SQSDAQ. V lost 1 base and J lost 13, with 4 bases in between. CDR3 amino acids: CASSLGGLFF. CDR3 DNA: TGTGCCAGCAGCTTAGGAGGACTGTTTTTT.

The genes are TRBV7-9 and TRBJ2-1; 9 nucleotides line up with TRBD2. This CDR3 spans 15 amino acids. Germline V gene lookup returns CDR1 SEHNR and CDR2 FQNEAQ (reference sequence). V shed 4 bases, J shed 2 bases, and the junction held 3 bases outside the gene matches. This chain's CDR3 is CASSYSGSPYNEQFF. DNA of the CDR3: TGTGCCAGCAGCTATAGCGGGAGCCCCTACAATGAGCAGTTCTTC.

The CDR3 protein is CASSRGLNTGELFF. The CDR3 bases are TGTGCCAGCTCAAGAGGATTGAACACCGGGGAGCTGTTTTTT. V gene TRBV18 combines with J gene TRBJ2-2; no clear D. Trimming took off 5 bases at V and 1 base at J, with 8 bases between the two ends. Germline-derived CDR1 and CDR2 are KGHSH and LQKENI. This CDR3 region has 14 residues. Full variable domain (missing parts from reference TRBV18 and TRBJ2-2): NAGVMQNPRHLVRRRGQEARLRCSPMKGHSHVYWYRQLPEEGLKFMVYLQKENIIDESGMPKERFSAEFPKEGPSILRIQQVVRGDSAAYFCASSRGLNTGELFFGEGSRLTVL.

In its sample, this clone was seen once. CDR3 sequence: CASSSLETGSVSVTDTQYF. In DNA, the CDR3 is TGCGCCAGCAGCTCCTTGGAGACAGGGTCGGTAAGCGTCACAGATACGCAGTATTTT. The chain carries TRBV5-1 and TRBJ2-3, with 7 nucleotides matching TRBD1. The V and J ends lost 3 bases and 2 bases, in that order; junction bases with no gene match: 18. This CDR3 comprises 19 residues. Germline V lookup: CDR1 SGHRS, CDR2 YFSETQ.